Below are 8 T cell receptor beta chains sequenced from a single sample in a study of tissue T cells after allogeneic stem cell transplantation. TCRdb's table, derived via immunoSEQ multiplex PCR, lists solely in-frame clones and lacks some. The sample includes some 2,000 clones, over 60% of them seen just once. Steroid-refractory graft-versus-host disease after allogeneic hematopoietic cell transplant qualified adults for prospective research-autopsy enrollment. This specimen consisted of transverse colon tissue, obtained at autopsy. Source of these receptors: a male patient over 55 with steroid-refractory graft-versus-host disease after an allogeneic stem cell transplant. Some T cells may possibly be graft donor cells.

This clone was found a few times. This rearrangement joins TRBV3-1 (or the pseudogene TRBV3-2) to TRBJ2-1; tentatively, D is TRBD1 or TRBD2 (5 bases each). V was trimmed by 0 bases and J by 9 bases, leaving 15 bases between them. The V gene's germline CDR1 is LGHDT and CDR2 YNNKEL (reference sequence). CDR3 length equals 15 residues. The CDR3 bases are TGTGCCAGCAGCCAAGATTGGGACGGCTACGGTGAGCAGTTCTTC. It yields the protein CASSQDWDGYGEQFF.

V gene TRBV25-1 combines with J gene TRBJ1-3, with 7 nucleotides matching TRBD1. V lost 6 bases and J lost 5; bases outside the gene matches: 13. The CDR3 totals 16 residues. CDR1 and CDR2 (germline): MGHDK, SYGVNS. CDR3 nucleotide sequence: TGTGCCAGCAGCGGGCCGGGACAGCCCAGAAGAAACACCATATATTTT. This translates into CASSGPGQPRRNTIYF.

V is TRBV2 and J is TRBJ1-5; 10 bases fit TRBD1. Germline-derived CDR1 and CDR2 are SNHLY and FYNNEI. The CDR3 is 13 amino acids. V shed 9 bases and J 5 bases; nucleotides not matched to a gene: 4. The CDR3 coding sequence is TGTGCCAGTAGACAGGGGGCGGATCAGCCCCAGCATTTT. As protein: CASRQGADQPQHF. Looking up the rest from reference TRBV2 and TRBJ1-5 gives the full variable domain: EPEVTQTPSHQVTQMGQEVILRCVPISNHLYFYWYRQILGQKVEFLVSFYNNEISEKSEIFDDQFSVERPDGSNFTLKIRSTKLEDSAMYFCASRQGADQPQHFGDGTRLSIL.

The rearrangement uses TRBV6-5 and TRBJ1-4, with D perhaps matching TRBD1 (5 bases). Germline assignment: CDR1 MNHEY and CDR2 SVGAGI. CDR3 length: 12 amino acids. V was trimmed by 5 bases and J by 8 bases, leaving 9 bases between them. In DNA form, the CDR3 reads TGTGCCAGCAGTCCGGGACGGGAAAAACTGTTTTTT. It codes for CASSPGREKLFF.

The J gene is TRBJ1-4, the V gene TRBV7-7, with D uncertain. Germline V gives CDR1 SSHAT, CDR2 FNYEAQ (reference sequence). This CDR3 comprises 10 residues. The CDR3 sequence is CAELQEKLFF. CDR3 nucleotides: TGTGCTGAATTACAAGAAAAACTGTTTTTT.

For the CDR3, the DNA is TGTGCCAGCAGCCGGGGCGCAGGGGCCAATACGCAGTATTTT. Translated: CASSRGAGANTQYF. This chain links TRBV11-3 with TRBJ2-3; possibly TRBD1 for D (6 bases). The V end was cut by 5 bases, the J end by 7 bases, with 16 bases between. The length of the CDR3 is 14 residues. The germline V gene has CDR1 SGHNT and CDR2 YENEEA.

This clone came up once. CDR3 amino acids: CASSLRTGENEQFF. The CDR3 DNA reads TGTGCCAGCAGCTTACGGACGGGGGAGAATGAGCAGTTCTTC. V is TRBV7-2 and J is TRBJ2-1, with D possibly being TRBD2 (6 bases). The germline gives CDR1 SGHTA, CDR2 FQGNSA. There are 14 residues in the CDR3. The V and J ends lost 2 bases and 7 bases respectively, with 12 bases between them.

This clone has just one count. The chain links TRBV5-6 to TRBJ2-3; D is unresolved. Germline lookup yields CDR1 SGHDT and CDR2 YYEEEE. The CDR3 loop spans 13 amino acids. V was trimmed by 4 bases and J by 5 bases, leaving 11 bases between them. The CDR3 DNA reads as TGTGCCAGCAGCGACGCATCGGGAGATACGCAGTATTTT. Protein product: CASSDASGDTQYF.